This TCR beta chain was recorded in a study of cytomegalovirus exposure and HLA in healthy donors. Study-level findings and limits: The study found most TCR sequences rare, yet found some public TCRs in many donors.

In regard to this clone: The antigen is undetermined.

This PCR relied on a set of 60 Vbeta primers and 13 Jbeta primers. The protocol was immunoSEQ multiplex PCR, while the TCRdb copy is restricted to in-frame clones and leaves out a portion. The sample lists roughly 150,000 clones; about 70% were seen once. The CDR3 extends over 17 amino acids. From germline, CDR1 is SGHNT and CDR2 YYREEE (reference sequence). The junction had 8 bases not matched to a gene; V was cut back by 4 bases and J by 0 bases. Nominally healthy donors provided the samples, though records likely missed some immune exposures. The rearrangement uses TRBV5-4 and TRBJ2-7; 12 bases fit TRBD2. The specimen was PBMCs. The TCR sequence derives from a woman aged 60-75 years in good health and CMV-seropositive. CDR3 sequence (DNA): TGTGCCAGCAGCACGGGGCTAGCGGGAGGGAGCTCCTACGAGCAGTACTTC. Translation gives CASSTGLAGGSSYEQYF. The entire variable domain, with the rest obtained from reference TRBV5-4 and TRBJ2-7, is as follows: ETGVTQSPTHLIKTRGQQVTLRCSSQSGHNTVSWYQQALGQGPQFIFQYYREEENGRGNFPPRFSGLQFPNYSSELNVNALELDDSALYLCASSTGLAGGSSYEQYFGPGTRLTVT.